This entry describes one TCR beta chain. Sequencing was performed with immunoSEQ multiplex PCR; in TCRdb, only in-frame clones are kept and a portion is missing. The sample holds 250,000 to 300,000 clones; around 86% are singletons and the top ten take roughly 4%. The data stem from a study of blood T cell repertoires in COVID-19. The CDR3 spans 16 residues. CDR1 LGHNA and CDR2 YSLEER come from the germline V gene. V lost 2 bases, J lost 3 bases, and 16 bases lay in between. The sequence derives from a young man with active or convalescent COVID-19. The sample taken for sequencing was peripheral blood. This chain joins TRBV4-3 and TRBJ1-2, with D tentatively TRBD1 (6 bases). The CDR3 DNA follows: TGCGCCAGCAGCCAACAAGATACGGGGGGCTACTATGGCTACACCTTC. Translating it yields CASSQQDTGGYYGYTF.